The 14 T cell receptor beta chains below all came from one sample that was sequenced in a study of cytomegalovirus exposure and HLA in healthy donors. Use of 60 Vbeta and 13 Jbeta primers characterized the PCR. The table came from immunoSEQ multiplex PCR; TCRdb's copy has only in-frame clones and leaves some out. The repertoire holds 120,000 or so clones, with 74% as singletons. Sequenced input: PBMCs. These receptors were obtained from a woman in her 50s in good health and CMV-seropositive.

DNA of the CDR3: TGTGCCAGCAGTGGGGCGGGGGGGCGGCGGGAAGAGACCCAGTACTTC. It codes for CASSGAGGRREETQYF. The rearrangement uses TRBV6-1 and TRBJ2-5; 9 nucleotides match TRBD2. Germline values: CDR1 MNHNS, CDR2 SASEGT. The CDR3 totals 16 residues. J lost 3 bases, V lost 4 bases, and 9 bases had no gene match.

This sequence joins TRBV7-2 and TRBJ1-1; D gene ambiguous. With 5 bases removed from V and 3 bases from J, the gap between germline ends came to 16 bases. The CDR3 runs to 15 residues. Germline V gene data show CDR1 as SGHTA and CDR2 as FQGNSA. The CDR3 is CASSPPWATDTEAFF. CDR3 DNA: TGTGCCAGCAGCCCACCCTGGGCGACGGACACTGAAGCTTTCTTT.

V usage is TRBV28 and J usage is TRBJ2-7, with D unresolved. The CDR3 sequence is 11 residues long. V shed 5 bases and J shed 6 bases, with 8 bases lying between them. Germline assignment: CDR1 MDHEN and CDR2 SYDVKM. The CDR3, as DNA: TGTGCCAGCAGTGGGTCAGGCGAGCAGTACTTC. Translation: CASSGSGEQYF.

V gene TRBV5-4 combines with J gene TRBJ1-2, with D maybe TRBD1 (5 bases). Trimming removed 1 base at V and 1 base at J, with 8 bases between. The CDR3 loop spans 14 amino acids. CDR1 is SGHNT and CDR2 is YYREEE in the germline V gene (reference sequence). The DNA for the CDR3 is TGTGCCAGCAGCTTGCGGGGGGATAACTATGGCTACACCTTC. Residues: CASSLRGDNYGYTF.

This rearrangement joins TRBV15 to TRBJ1-4; D is uncertain. Trimming took off 5 bases at V and 6 bases at J, with 13 bases between the two ends. This CDR3 contains 14 residues. Germline V gene data show CDR1 as LNHNV and CDR2 as YYDKDF (reference sequence). The CDR3 sequence: CATSVSVGDEKLFF. The CDR3 nucleotides are TGTGCCACCAGCGTAAGCGTAGGCGATGAAAAACTGTTTTTT. The whole variable domain, filled in from reference TRBV15 and TRBJ1-4, reads DAMVIQNPRYQVTQFGKPVTLSCSQTLNHNVMYWYQQKSSQAPKLLFHYYDKDFNNEADTPDNFQSRRPNTSFCFLDIRSPGLGDTAMYLCATSVSVGDEKLFFGSGTQLSVL.

This clone was seen a handful of times. The chain links TRBV6-6 to TRBJ2-7; a possible D gene is TRBD1 (6 bases). The CDR3 totals 12 residues. CDR1 is MNHNY and CDR2 is SVGAGI in the germline V gene (reference sequence). The ends were cut back, 6 bases at V and 5 bases at J, with 11 bases in the middle. The CDR3 nucleotides are TGTGCCAGCAGCACACAGGGTCACGAGCAGTACTTC. Encoded protein: CASSTQGHEQYF.

About this clone: In the same sample, other DNA sequences code for this CDR3. This chain connects TRBV11-2 to TRBJ1-1; D gene ambiguous. V lost 6 bases, J lost 1 base, and 6 bases lay in between. The CDR3 has 12 residues. Germline V CDR1 and CDR2: SGHAT, FQNNGV. CDR3 DNA sequence: TGTGCCAGCAGTCCCGGGAACACTGAAGCTTTCTTT. Protein product: CASSPGNTEAFF.

Worth noting for this clone: The junction shows a germline mismatch at one end, possibly a read error. This chain connects TRBV6-5 to TRBJ1-2; 8 bases agree with TRBD1. This CDR3 has 13 residues. Germline CDR1 is MNHEY and CDR2 is SVGAGI. CDR3 in amino acids: CATLTDRVGGYTF. The CDR3 DNA is TGTGCCACCCTCACGGACAGGGTCGGAGGCTACACCTTT.

The rearrangement joins TRBV7-2 to TRBJ2-1; 10 bases fit TRBD2. After removal of 4 bases from V and 7 bases from J, the junction contained 7 bases not matched to a gene. The CDR3 spans 15 residues. CDR1 SGHTA and CDR2 FQGNSA come from the germline V gene. As DNA, the CDR3 is TGTGCCAGCAGCTCCTGGGAGCGGGGGGGAAATGAGCAGTTCTTC. It translates to CASSSWERGGNEQFF. The full variable domain, rest sourced from reference TRBV7-2 and TRBJ2-1, is GAGVSQSPSNKVTEKGKDVELRCDPISGHTALYWYRQSLGQGLEFLIYFQGNSAPDKSGLPSDRFSAERTGGSVSTLTIQRTQQEDSAVYLCASSSWERGGNEQFFGPGTRLTVL.

The chain couples TRBV7-8 to TRBJ1-3; maybe TRBD1 (5 bases). CDR1 and CDR2 from the germline V gene are SGHVS and FQNEAQ. This CDR3 contains 18 residues. V lost 2 bases and J 0 bases, leaving 17 bases between the germline ends. The CDR3 loop is CASSLRGSPITSGNTIYF. DNA for the CDR3: TGTGCCAGCAGCTTAAGGGGCAGCCCAATTACCTCTGGAAACACCATATATTTT.

J is TRBJ1-2 and V is TRBV7-2; D is ambiguous. Trimming cost V 1 base and J 4 bases, with 19 bases left between them. Germline lookup yields CDR1 SGHTA and CDR2 FQGNSA. The CDR3 has 17 residues. The CDR3 bases are TGTGCCAGCAGCTTAGAACCGGGGTGGGTCAGGAGCTATGGCTACACCTTC. Protein product: CASSLEPGWVRSYGYTF.

The CDR3 bases are TGTGCCAGCAGCTTCCACTCGGTCGAGCAGTACTTC. This encodes CASSFHSVEQYF. V and J are TRBV11-2 and TRBJ2-7; D unresolved. Trimming shortened V by 3 bases and J by 6 bases, and 9 bases separated the two germline ends. The CDR3 totals 12 residues. Germline V gene lookup returns CDR1 SGHAT and CDR2 FQNNGV.

The CDR3 sequence: CASSQGGEVTEAFF. The CDR3 coding sequence is TGTGCCAGCAGCCAGGGCGGGGAGGTCACTGAAGCTTTCTTT. J is TRBJ1-1 and V is TRBV4-2; D not resolved. V lost 3 bases and J lost 4, with 12 bases in between. The germline CDR1 and CDR2 sequences are LGHNA and YNFKEQ. CDR3 length equals 14 residues.

The chain has TRBV5-1 and TRBJ2-7; perhaps TRBD1 as D (5 bases). V lost 4 bases and J 2 bases, leaving 10 bases between the germline ends. Germline CDR1 reads SGHRS; CDR2 reads YFSETQ. This CDR3 spans 13 amino acids. The CDR3 coding sequence is TGCGCCAGCAGCCACGACAGCCCCTACGAGCAGTACTTC. It translates to CASSHDSPYEQYF. The full variable domain, rest sourced from reference TRBV5-1 and TRBJ2-7, is KAGVTQTPRYLIKTRGQQVTLSCSPISGHRSVSWYQQTPGQGLQFLFEYFSETQRNKGNFPGRFSGRQFSNSRSEMNVSTLELGDSALYLCASSHDSPYEQYFGPGTRLTVT.